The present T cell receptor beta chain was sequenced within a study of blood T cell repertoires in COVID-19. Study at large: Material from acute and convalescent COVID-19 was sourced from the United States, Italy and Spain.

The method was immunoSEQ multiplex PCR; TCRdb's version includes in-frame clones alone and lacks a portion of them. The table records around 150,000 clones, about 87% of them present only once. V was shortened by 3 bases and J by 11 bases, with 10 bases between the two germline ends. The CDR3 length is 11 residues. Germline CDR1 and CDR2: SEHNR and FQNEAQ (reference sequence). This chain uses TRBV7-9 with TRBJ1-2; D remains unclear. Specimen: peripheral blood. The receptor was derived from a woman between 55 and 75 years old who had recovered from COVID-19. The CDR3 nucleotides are TGTGCCAGCAGCTTGTACCCGCTATACACCTTC. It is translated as CASSLYPLYTF.